This TCR beta chain was retrieved from a study of blood T cell repertoires in COVID-19. Across the whole study: From T cells, B-cell-depleted T cells, or PBMCs came the material, which was cDNA or gDNA.

Germline V gene data show CDR1 as SGHTA and CDR2 as FQGNSA. This CDR3 has 16 residues. J was trimmed by 8 bases and V by 5 bases; bases with no gene match: 12. Sequencing was performed with immunoSEQ multiplex PCR; in TCRdb, only in-frame clones are kept and a portion is missing. This sample carries 60,000 to 85,000 clones, roughly nine tenths of them seen once, and the ten largest clones take around 4.9%. The TCR originated in a woman in her forties or fifties with active COVID-19. The chain combines TRBV7-2 with TRBJ1-2; TRBD1 aligns across 12 bases. Sequencing was done on a sample of peripheral blood. CDR3 DNA sequence: TGTGCCAGCAGCCCTTCATCCGGGACAGGGGGCCGGGGCTACACCTTC. Its protein is CASSPSSGTGGRGYTF. The whole variable domain, remainder taken from reference TRBV7-2 and TRBJ1-2, is GAGVSQSPSNKVTEKGKDVELRCDPISGHTALYWYRQSLGQGLEFLIYFQGNSAPDKSGLPSDRFSAERTGGSVSTLTIQRTQQEDSAVYLCASSPSSGTGGRGYTFGSGTRLTVV.